The 23 T cell receptor beta chains given below trace back to one sample, sequenced in a study of CD4 T cells in relation to SARS-CoV-2 and coronaviruses. The table came from immunoSEQ multiplex PCR; TCRdb's copy has only in-frame clones and leaves some out. Seen here are 25,000 to 30,000 clones, about 70% observed once, and the top ten hold approximately 24%. Unexposed donor CD4+ T cells date from about 2010-2018, before the COVID-19 pandemic. After approximately ten days of culture, CD4+ T cells were isolated. The antigens for these receptors are not known. The sample taken for sequencing was CD4+ T cells from PBMCs, cultured in vitro. The receptors derive from a human donor in good health.

The J gene is TRBJ2-7, the V gene TRBV28, with no clear D. The CDR3 totals 12 residues. CDR1 MDHEN and CDR2 SYDVKM come from the germline V gene. The V and J ends lost 9 bases and 2 bases respectively, with 11 bases between them. The CDR3 DNA reads TGTGCCAGTTCGGAGACGACCTACGAGCAGTACTTC. Its protein product is CASSETTYEQYF.

The chain employs TRBV5-4 and TRBJ2-3; D remains unclear. The V and J ends lost 0 bases and 6 bases respectively, with 14 bases between them. The CDR3 loop spans 15 amino acids. Looked up from germline, CDR1 is SGHNT and CDR2 is YYREEE (reference sequence). CDR3 nucleotide sequence: TGTGCCAGCAGCTTGGCCCCGACTCTGGGGGATACGCAGTATTTT. Its protein is CASSLAPTLGDTQYF.

This chain links TRBV6-5 with TRBJ2-1; no clear D. CDR1 is MNHEY, CDR2 SVGAGI, per germline. V was shortened by 5 bases and J by 3 bases, with 11 bases between the two germline ends. The CDR3 length is 14 residues. CDR3 amino acids: CASSRSGNYNEQFF. DNA for the CDR3: TGTGCCAGCAGTCGGTCCGGAAACTACAATGAGCAGTTCTTC.

The genes are TRBV7-2 and TRBJ2-1, with 10 positions matching TRBD2. The ends lost 5 bases at V and 3 bases at J; junction bases unmatched: 4. The CDR3 covers 15 residues. Germline V gives CDR1 SGHTA, CDR2 FQGNSA. DNA for the CDR3: TGTGCCAGCAGCCGCATAGCGGGGGGCTACAATGAGCAGTTCTTC. Translating gives CASSRIAGGYNEQFF.

J is TRBJ2-1 and V is TRBV9; D is unresolved. CDR3 length: 12 amino acids. V was pared by 2 bases and J by 8 bases, with 8 bases between. CDR1 is SGDLS, CDR2 YYNGEE, per germline. The CDR3 bases are TGTGCCAGCAGCGTTCTGGGGTATGAGCAGTTCTTC. This codes for CASSVLGYEQFF.

This clone was found a few times. The V and J genes are TRBV29-1 and TRBJ1-2, with D unclear. CDR3 length: 12 residues. Germline loops: CDR1 SQVTM, CDR2 ANQGSEA. V lost 3 bases and J 1 base, leaving 6 bases between the germline ends. The CDR3 loop is CSVDDINYGYTF. The CDR3 coding sequence is TGCAGCGTTGATGACATTAACTATGGCTACACCTTC.

This clone has a single count. V and J are TRBV7-2 and TRBJ2-7; D is unclear. CDR1 and CDR2 from the germline V gene are SGHTA and FQGNSA. CDR3 length equals 16 residues. V gave up 4 bases and J gave up 9 bases, with 25 bases separating them. The CDR3 protein is CASSSPGQSEVTWQYF. The DNA for the CDR3 is TGTGCCAGCAGCTCACCAGGCCAATCTGAGGTAACGTGGCAGTACTTC.

The chain joins TRBV29-1 to TRBJ2-1; the match to TRBD2 covers 10 bases. Germline loops: CDR1 SQVTM, CDR2 ANQGSEA. CDR3 size: 11 residues. In nucleotides, the CDR3 is TGCATTGTGGGAGCGGGGGGGCGGCAGTTCTTC. It codes for CIVGAGGRQFF.

The J gene is TRBJ1-2, the V gene TRBV6-2 or TRBV6-3; TRBD1 agrees at 7 bases. CDR3 length: 16 residues. Per germline, CDR1 MNHEY and CDR2 SVGEGT. The J segment lost 3 bases and the V segment lost 4 bases, leaving 11 bases of the junction unmatched. CDR3 region: CASSSGQEDRHYGYTF. CDR3 in DNA: TGTGCCAGCAGTTCCGGACAGGAGGATAGACACTATGGCTACACCTTC.

This clone has only a few counts. The chain carries TRBV4-2 and TRBJ1-5; possibly TRBD1 for D (5 bases). The CDR3 is made up of 15 amino acids. Trimming took 4 bases from V and 6 from J, leaving 16 bases between them. Looked up from germline, CDR1 is LGHNA and CDR2 is YNFKEQ. The CDR3 region has the DNA TGTGCCAGCAGCCCAACCGGGGGTCGGGGTCAGCCCCAGCATTTT. Its protein is CASSPTGGRGQPQHF.

J is TRBJ2-2 and V is TRBV4-3, with no clear D. With 0 bases removed from V and 5 bases from J, the gap between germline ends came to 19 bases. Germline CDR1 and CDR2: LGHNA and YSLEER. CDR3 length equals 18 residues. CDR3 region: CASSQDTHSGSVTGELFF. The DNA of the CDR3 is TGCGCCAGCAGCCAAGATACTCACTCCGGGTCAGTAACCGGGGAGCTGTTTTTT.

The chain links TRBV27 to TRBJ2-7, with 11 bases identical to TRBD1. V dropped 2 bases and J dropped 4; count of bases not matched to a gene: 4. CDR3 size: 15 residues. In germline, CDR1 is MNHEY, CDR2 SMNVEV (reference sequence). The CDR3 bases are TGTGCCAGCAGTTTACAGGGACAGGGGGGGTACGAGCAGTACTTC. As protein: CASSLQGQGGYEQYF.

The chain is built from TRBV5-1 and TRBJ2-3, with 8 bases matching TRBD1. The V gene end was trimmed by 7 bases and the J gene end by 4 bases; junction bases not matched to a gene: 8. From germline, CDR1 is SGHRS and CDR2 YFSETQ. The CDR3 spans 14 residues. The CDR3 DNA sequence: TGCGCCAGCGACACGACAGGGGCGGCAGATACGCAGTATTTT. Encoded protein: CASDTTGAADTQYF.

The rearrangement links TRBV6-5 to TRBJ1-5, with D unclear. The germline CDR1 and CDR2 sequences are MNHEY and SVGAGI. The CDR3 is 13 residues long. Between the trimmed V and J ends, which lost 8 bases and 0 bases, there was a span of 8 bases. The CDR3 is CASGSVSNQPQHF. The DNA for the CDR3 is TGTGCCAGCGGCAGCGTTAGCAATCAGCCCCAGCATTTT.

The J gene is TRBJ2-2, the V gene TRBV9; the match to TRBD1 covers 7 bases. V trimming: 0 bases; J trimming: 5 bases; junction bases outside the gene matches: 4. This CDR3 spans 15 amino acids. The germline CDR1 and CDR2 sequences are SGDLS and YYNGEE. The CDR3: CASSVADRATGELFF. CDR3 DNA sequence: TGTGCCAGCAGCGTAGCTGACAGGGCTACCGGGGAGCTGTTTTTT.

V is TRBV13 and J is TRBJ2-7; the match to TRBD1 covers 7 bases. Germline V gene sequence: CDR1 PRHDT, CDR2 FYEKMQ (reference sequence). V lost 5 bases, J lost 6 bases, and 16 bases stayed unmatched. The CDR3 covers 16 residues. The chain's CDR3 is CASSPDRDLLLGEQYF. Written as DNA, the CDR3 is TGTGCCAGCAGCCCAGACAGGGATCTTCTCCTAGGCGAGCAGTACTTC.

The gene calls are TRBV7-2 and TRBJ2-5, with D maybe TRBD2 (5 bases). The CDR3 is 15 amino acids. The V and J ends lost 5 bases and 5 bases respectively, with 18 bases between them. Looked up from germline, CDR1 is SGHTA and CDR2 is FQGNSA. CDR3 DNA sequence: TGTGCCAGCAGCACCAGGACTCGGGCGGCGGAGACCCAGTACTTC. This translates into CASSTRTRAAETQYF.

This sequence joins TRBV19 and TRBJ1-6; 11 bases match TRBD1. The germline V gene has CDR1 LNHDA and CDR2 SQIVND (reference sequence). This CDR3 has 15 amino acids. After removal of 5 bases from V and 8 bases from J, the junction contained 5 bases not matched to a gene. The DNA of the CDR3 is TGTGCCAGTAGTCCCCAGGGACAGGGGGATTCACCCCTCCACTTT. Its translation: CASSPQGQGDSPLHF.

The J gene is TRBJ1-1, the V gene TRBV11-3, with D uncertain. The CDR3 consists of 12 residues. Germline V lookup: CDR1 SGHNT, CDR2 YENEEA. V dropped 3 bases and J dropped 5 bases, with 7 bases sitting between them. The CDR3 nucleotides are TGTGCCAGCAGCTTGTCGGGAACTGAAGCTTTCTTT. It translates to CASSLSGTEAFF.

The chain combines TRBV2 with TRBJ1-5; D may be TRBD1 (6 bases). The CDR3 length is 15 residues. Germline assignment: CDR1 SNHLY and CDR2 FYNNEI. V was pared by 3 bases and J by 2 bases, with 11 bases between. CDR3 nucleotide sequence: TGTGCCAGCAGTGATGGGGGCGCCGGCAATCAGCCCCAGCATTTT. Translation: CASSDGGAGNQPQHF.

This clone occurred a few times. The chain is built from TRBV7-2 and TRBJ1-1, with TRBD1 matching over 7 bases. The CDR3 is 14 amino acids. J lost 6 bases, V lost 2 bases, and 6 bases had no gene match. Germline V lookup: CDR1 SGHTA, CDR2 FQGNSA. Here the CDR3 reads CASSLTGVRSEAFF. The CDR3 DNA follows: TGTGCCAGCAGCTTAACAGGGGTAAGGTCTGAAGCTTTCTTT.

In its sample, this clone was seen once. V usage is TRBV18 and J usage is TRBJ2-3; 7 bases agree with TRBD2. The CDR3 contains 15 residues. Germline CDR1 KGHSH, CDR2 LQKENI. Germline trimming cut 3 bases from V and 4 bases from J; bases unmatched to any gene: 7. CDR3 DNA: TGTGCCAGCTCACCCTTGGCGGGGGACTCAGATACGCAGTATTTT. Protein: CASSPLAGDSDTQYF.

The V and J genes are TRBV5-6 and TRBJ1-3; a weak D match, TRBD1 (5 bases). This CDR3 contains 15 residues. V lost 5 bases, J lost 1 base, and 13 bases lay in between. Germline V gene lookup returns CDR1 SGHDT and CDR2 YYEEEE. CDR3 nucleotide sequence: TGTGCCAGCAGTGGACGGGGGTTTTCTGGAAACACCATATATTTT. It encodes CASSGRGFSGNTIYF.